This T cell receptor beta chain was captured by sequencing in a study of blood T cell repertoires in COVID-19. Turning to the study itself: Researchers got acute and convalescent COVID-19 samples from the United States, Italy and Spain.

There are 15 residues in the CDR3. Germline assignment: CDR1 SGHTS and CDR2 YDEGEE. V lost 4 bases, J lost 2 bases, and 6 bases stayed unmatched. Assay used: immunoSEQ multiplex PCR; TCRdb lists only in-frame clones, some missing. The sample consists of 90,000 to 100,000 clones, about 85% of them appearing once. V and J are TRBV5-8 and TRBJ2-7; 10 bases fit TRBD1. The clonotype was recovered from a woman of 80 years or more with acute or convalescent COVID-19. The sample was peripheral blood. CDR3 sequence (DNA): TGTGCCAGCAGCCCGCGGACAGGGGGGGCCTACGAGCAGTACTTC. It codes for CASSPRTGGAYEQYF.